A selection of T cell receptor beta chains follows, all from one sample in a study of CD8 T cells in Susac syndrome. Using its own MiXCR run on the immunoSEQ multiplex PCR reads, TCRdb lists one record per CDR3 protein. This table has more than 100,000 distinct CDR3 sequences, approximately 79% appearing once. Sequencing was performed on CD8+ T cells from PBMCs. The receptors stem from a human donor with multiple sclerosis. CDR3s include the opening cysteine and the closing phenylalanine or tryptophan. D genes are given only for firm matches.

CDR3aa	v_gene	j_gene	d_gene
CATSRRGGSGTNEQFF	TRBV15	TRBJ2-1	-
CASSSSQETGGTEAFF	TRBV3-1	TRBJ1-1	-
CSARSTDDYGYTF	TRBV20-1	TRBJ1-2	-
CASSQDDLNTEAFF	TRBV4-1	TRBJ1-1	-
CASSSWLEVAKNIQYF	TRBV28	TRBJ2-4	-
CASSIFSYNEQFF	TRBV2	TRBJ2-1	-
CASSTGTGGINEQFF	TRBV28	TRBJ2-1	TRBD1
CASVRLAGGSNEQFF	TRBV2	TRBJ2-1	TRBD2
CASSLRGRVTEAFF	TRBV7-8	TRBJ1-1	TRBD1
CATRGQTGLGYTF	TRBV15	TRBJ1-2	-
CASRTSGGQETQYF	TRBV6-5	TRBJ2-5	TRBD2
CAISAEDNSYEQYF	TRBV10-3	TRBJ2-7	-
CASSPWGGVSSQNYGYTF	TRBV4-1	TRBJ1-2	-
CASNPDRVSYVYTF	TRBV14	TRBJ1-2	TRBD1
CASSLGSGSGANVLTF	TRBV4-1	TRBJ2-6	-
CASSSDSTADTQYF	TRBV12-3/TRBV12-4	TRBJ2-3	-
CASSGDGSYEQYF	TRBV28	TRBJ2-7	-
CASSYSAGVDEAFF	TRBV6-2/TRBV6-3	TRBJ1-1	-
CASSQPSGASTDTQYF	TRBV3-1	TRBJ2-3	-
CASSLGQPGNTIYF	TRBV6-5	TRBJ1-3	-